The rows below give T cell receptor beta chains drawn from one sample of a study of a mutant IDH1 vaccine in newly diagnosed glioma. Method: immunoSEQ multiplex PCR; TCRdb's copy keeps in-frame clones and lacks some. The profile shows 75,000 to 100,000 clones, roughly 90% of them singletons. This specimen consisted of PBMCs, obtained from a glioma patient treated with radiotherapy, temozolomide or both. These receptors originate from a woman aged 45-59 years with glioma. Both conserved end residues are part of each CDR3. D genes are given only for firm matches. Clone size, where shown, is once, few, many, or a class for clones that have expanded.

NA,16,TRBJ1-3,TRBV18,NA,CASSREGGSSGNTIYF,TGTGCCAGCTCACGTGAGGGGGGAAGCTCTGGAAACACCATATATTTT
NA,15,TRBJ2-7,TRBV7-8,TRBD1,CASSSWTGSDFEQYF,TGTGCCAGCAGCTCCTGGACAGGGTCAGATTTCGAGCAGTACTTC
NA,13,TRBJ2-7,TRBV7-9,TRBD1,CASSLRGPYEQYF,TGTGCCAGCAGCTTAAGGGGGCCCTACGAGCAGTACTTC
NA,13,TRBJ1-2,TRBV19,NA,CASSIGRDYGYTF,TGTGCCAGTAGTATAGGCAGGGACTATGGCTACACCTTC
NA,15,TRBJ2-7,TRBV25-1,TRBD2,CASSESSGRMYEQYF,TGTGCCAGCAGTGAGTCTAGCGGGAGAATGTACGAGCAGTACTTC
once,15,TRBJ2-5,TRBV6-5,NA,CASSNRNRPKETQYF,TGTGCCAGCAGTAATCGAAATCGCCCTAAAGAGACCCAGTACTTC
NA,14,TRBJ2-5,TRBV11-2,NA,CASSSYRAGETQYF,TGTGCCAGCAGCTCCTACAGGGCGGGAGAGACCCAGTACTTC
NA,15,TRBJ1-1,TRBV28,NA,CASSLGGRMNTEAFF,TGTGCCAGCAGTTTAGGGGGTCGAATGAACACTGAAGCTTTCTTT
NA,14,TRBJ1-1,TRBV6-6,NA,CASSSPRSNTEAFF,TGTGCCAGCAGTTCCCCTAGGAGCAACACTGAAGCTTTCTTT
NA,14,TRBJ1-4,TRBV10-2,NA,CASRGTGRLEKLFF,TGCGCCAGCAGAGGGACGGGACGTCTTGAAAAACTGTTTTTT
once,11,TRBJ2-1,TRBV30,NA,CAWTEGWMQFF,TGTGCCTGGACCGAAGGTTGGATGCAGTTCTTC
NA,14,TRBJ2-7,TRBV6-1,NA,CASSALTFTYEQYF,TGTGCCAGCAGTGCCTTGACATTTACCTACGAGCAGTACTTC
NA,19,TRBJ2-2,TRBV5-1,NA,CASRNPLVRRGLNTGELFF,TGCGCCAGCAGAAATCCATTAGTTCGGAGGGGGCTTAACACCGGGGAGCTGTTTTTT
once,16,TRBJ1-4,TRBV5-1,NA,CASSLDQAATNEKLFF,TGCGCCAGCAGCTTGGACCAGGCTGCAACTAATGAAAAACTGTTTTTT
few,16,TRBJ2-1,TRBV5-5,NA,CASSPRRGRDGDEQFF,TGTGCCAGCAGCCCTAGGCGGGGACGTGATGGGGATGAGCAGTTCTTC
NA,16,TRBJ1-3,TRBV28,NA,CASKIGGTPSGNTIYF,TGTGCCAGCAAGATCGGCGGGACCCCTTCTGGAAACACCATATATTTT
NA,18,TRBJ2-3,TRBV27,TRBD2,CASSISSGRAGGSDTQYF,TGTGCCAGCAGTATCTCTAGCGGGAGGGCTGGAGGCTCAGATACGCAGTATTTT
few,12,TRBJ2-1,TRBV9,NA,CASSVGGIEQFF,TGTGCCAGCAGCGTAGGGGGGATTGAGCAGTTCTTC
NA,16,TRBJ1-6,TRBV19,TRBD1,CASRLSDRGFNSPLHF,TGTGCCAGTAGACTCTCGGACAGGGGTTTTAATTCACCCCTCCACTTT
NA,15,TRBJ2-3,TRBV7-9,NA,CASSLLWGSTDTQYF,TGTGCCAGCAGCTTGCTTTGGGGATCCACAGATACGCAGTATTTT
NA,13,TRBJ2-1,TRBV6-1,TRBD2,CATWRLAVREQFF,TGTGCCACCTGGCGACTAGCGGTCAGGGAGCAGTTCTTC
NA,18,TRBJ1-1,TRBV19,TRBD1,CASSLRRDRGRVNTEAFF,TGTGCCAGTAGCCTACGCCGGGACAGGGGGCGAGTGAACACTGAAGCTTTCTTT
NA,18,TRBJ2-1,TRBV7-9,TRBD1,CASSSDRARSGSYNEQFF,TGTGCCAGCAGCAGCGACAGGGCCAGGAGTGGGTCCTACAATGAGCAGTTCTTC
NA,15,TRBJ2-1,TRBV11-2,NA,CASSLVAGSYNEQFF,TGTGCCAGCAGCTTAGTTGCGGGATCCTACAATGAGCAGTTCTTC
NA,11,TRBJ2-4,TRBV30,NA,CAWSVLNIQYF,TGTGCCTGGAGTGTTCTAAACATTCAGTACTTC
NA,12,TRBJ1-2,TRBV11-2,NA,CASTPGTGSYTF,TGTGCCAGCACCCCTGGGACGGGATCCTACACCTTC
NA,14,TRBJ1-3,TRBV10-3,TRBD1,CAIRGQGRGNTIYF,TGTGCCATCAGAGGACAGGGTAGGGGTAACACCATATATTTT
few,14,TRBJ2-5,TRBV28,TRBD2,CASKIAGGGKTQYF,TGTGCCAGCAAAATAGCGGGAGGTGGTAAGACCCAGTACTTC
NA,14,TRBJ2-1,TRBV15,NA,CATRGWGSYNEQFF,TGTGCCACCAGAGGGTGGGGATCATACAATGAGCAGTTCTTC
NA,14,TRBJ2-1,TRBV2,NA,CASSISDSYNEQFF,TGTGCCAGCAGTATCTCAGACTCCTACAATGAGCAGTTCTTC
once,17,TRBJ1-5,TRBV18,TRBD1,CASSPFRTGNSNQPQHF,TGTGCCAGCTCACCGTTCCGGACAGGGAATAGCAATCAGCCCCAGCATTTT
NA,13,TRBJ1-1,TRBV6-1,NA,CASREQAHTEAFF,TGTGCCAGCAGGGAACAGGCCCACACTGAAGCTTTCTTT
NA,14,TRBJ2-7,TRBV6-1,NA,CASNRPSAMYEQYF,TGTGCCAGCAACCGGCCCTCCGCTATGTACGAGCAGTACTTC
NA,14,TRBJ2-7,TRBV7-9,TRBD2,CASSSGGGSHEQYF,TGTGCCAGCAGCTCCGGGGGGGGGAGCCACGAGCAGTACTTC
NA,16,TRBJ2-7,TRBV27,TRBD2,CASSSLTSGRAYEQYF,TGTGCCAGCAGTTCCTTGACTAGCGGGAGAGCCTACGAGCAGTACTTC
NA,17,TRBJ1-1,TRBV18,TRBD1,CASSPPSTGGVYTEAFF,TGTGCCAGCTCACCACCGAGCACAGGGGGAGTTTACACTGAAGCTTTCTTT
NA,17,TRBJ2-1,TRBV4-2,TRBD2,CASSQEWGLAGTHEQFF,TGTGCCAGCAGCCAAGAATGGGGACTAGCGGGAACACATGAGCAGTTCTTC
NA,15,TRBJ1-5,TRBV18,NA,CASSPPGPAGQPQHF,TGTGCCAGCTCACCCCCAGGACCAGCGGGCCAGCCCCAGCATTTT
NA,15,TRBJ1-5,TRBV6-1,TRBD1,CASSATGTANQPQHF,TGTGCCAGCAGTGCTACCGGGACAGCGAATCAGCCCCAGCATTTT
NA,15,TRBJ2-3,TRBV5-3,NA,CARSPELEDTDTQYF,TGTGCCAGAAGCCCGGAACTAGAGGATACAGATACGCAGTATTTT
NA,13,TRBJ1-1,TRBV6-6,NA,CASSYSYTSEAFF,TGTGCCAGCAGTTACTCTTACACGAGTGAAGCTTTCTTT